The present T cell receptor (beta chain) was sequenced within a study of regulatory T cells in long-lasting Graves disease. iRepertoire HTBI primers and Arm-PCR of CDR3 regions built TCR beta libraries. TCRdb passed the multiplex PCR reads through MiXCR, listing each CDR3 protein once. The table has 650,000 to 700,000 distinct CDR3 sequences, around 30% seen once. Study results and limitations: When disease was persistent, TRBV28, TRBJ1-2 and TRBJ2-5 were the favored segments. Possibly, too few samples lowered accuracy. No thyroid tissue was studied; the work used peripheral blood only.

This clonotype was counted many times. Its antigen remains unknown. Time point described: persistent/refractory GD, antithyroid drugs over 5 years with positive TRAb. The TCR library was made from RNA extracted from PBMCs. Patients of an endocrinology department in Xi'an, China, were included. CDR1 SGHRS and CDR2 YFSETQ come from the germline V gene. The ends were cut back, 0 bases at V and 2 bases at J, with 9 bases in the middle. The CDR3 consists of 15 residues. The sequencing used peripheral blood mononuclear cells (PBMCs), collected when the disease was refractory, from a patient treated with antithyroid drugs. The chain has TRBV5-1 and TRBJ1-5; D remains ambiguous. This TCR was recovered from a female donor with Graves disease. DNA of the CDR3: TGCGCCAGCAGCTTGGGGGTAGGTGGCAATCAGCCCCAGCATTTT. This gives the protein CASSLGVGGNQPQHF.